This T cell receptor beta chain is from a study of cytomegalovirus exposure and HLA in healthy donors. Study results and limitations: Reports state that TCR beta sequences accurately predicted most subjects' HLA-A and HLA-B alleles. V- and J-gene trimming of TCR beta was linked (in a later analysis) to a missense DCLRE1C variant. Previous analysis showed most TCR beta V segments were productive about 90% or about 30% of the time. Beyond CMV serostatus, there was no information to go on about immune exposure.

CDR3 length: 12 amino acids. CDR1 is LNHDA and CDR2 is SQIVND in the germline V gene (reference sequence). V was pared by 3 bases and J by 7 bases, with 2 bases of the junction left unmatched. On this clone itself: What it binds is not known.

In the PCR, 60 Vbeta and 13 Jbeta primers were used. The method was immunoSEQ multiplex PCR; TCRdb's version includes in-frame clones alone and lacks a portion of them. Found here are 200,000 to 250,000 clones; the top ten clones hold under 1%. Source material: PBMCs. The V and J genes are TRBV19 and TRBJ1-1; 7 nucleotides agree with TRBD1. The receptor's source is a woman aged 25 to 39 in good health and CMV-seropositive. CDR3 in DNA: TGTGCCAGTAGTATTACAGGGGATGAAGCTTTCTTT. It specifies CASSITGDEAFF.